The 28 T cell receptor beta chains presented below share a single source sample, sequenced in a study of blood T cell repertoires in COVID-19. TCRdb's copy holds only in-frame clones and misses some; the assay was immunoSEQ multiplex PCR. The table includes approximately 28,000 clones, more than 90% detected once. Sequencing was carried out using peripheral blood. The receptor source for this set is a man aged 65-85 years with active or convalescent COVID-19.

This chain uses TRBV4-3 with TRBJ1-2; D gene unclear. Germline CDR1 and CDR2: LGHNA and YSLEER. This CDR3 is built from 14 residues. Trimming pared 0 bases from V and 5 bases from J, leaving 10 bases between. The CDR3 DNA reads TGCGCCAGCAGCCAAGAGGTACGGGATTATGGCTACACCTTC. This encodes CASSQEVRDYGYTF.

The J gene is TRBJ1-2, the V gene TRBV6-5, with 8 bases aligning to TRBD1. Germline V gene sequence: CDR1 MNHEY, CDR2 SVGAGI. V lost 6 bases and J lost 0; bases outside the gene matches: 3. The CDR3 has 14 residues. This chain's CDR3 is CASSGTGSNYGYTF. DNA of the CDR3: TGTGCCAGCAGCGGGACAGGATCTAACTATGGCTACACCTTC.

The genes are TRBV6-5 and TRBJ1-1; 10 bases agree with TRBD1. Trimming cost V 4 bases and J 5 bases; bases outside gene matches: 10. Germline loops: CDR1 MNHEY, CDR2 SVGAGI. The CDR3 consists of 16 residues. The CDR3 loop is CASSSYRRTGGTEAFF. DNA for the CDR3: TGTGCCAGCAGTTCATACCGCCGGACAGGGGGGACTGAAGCTTTCTTT.

The chain carries TRBV27 and TRBJ2-1; D is undetermined. V was cut by 7 bases and J by 4 bases, with 17 bases left in between. This CDR3 has 15 residues. CDR1 is MNHEY and CDR2 is SMNVEV in the germline V gene (reference sequence). This CDR3 is CASKRRSSSYNEQFF. The CDR3 DNA sequence: TGTGCCAGCAAGCGTCGTTCTTCTTCGTACAATGAGCAGTTCTTC.

The chain combines TRBV5-1 with TRBJ1-4; a weak D match, TRBD1 (6 bases). The ends were cut back, 0 bases at V and 0 bases at J, with 9 bases in the middle. The CDR3 sequence is 16 residues long. CDR1 and CDR2 (germline): SGHRS, YFSETQ. The CDR3 sequence is CASSLAGTPTNEKLFF. The CDR3 DNA sequence: TGCGCCAGCAGCTTGGCCGGGACACCAACTAATGAAAAACTGTTTTTT. The whole variable domain, filled in from reference TRBV5-1 and TRBJ1-4, reads KAGVTQTPRYLIKTRGQQVTLSCSPISGHRSVSWYQQTPGQGLQFLFEYFSETQRNKGNFPGRFSGRQFSNSRSEMNVSTLELGDSALYLCASSLAGTPTNEKLFFGSGTQLSVL.

This clone was seen a single time. This chain uses TRBV18 with TRBJ2-5, with 11 bases fitting TRBD2. Germline assignment: CDR1 KGHSH and CDR2 LQKENI. After removal of 3 bases from V and 4 bases from J, the junction contained 4 bases not matched to a gene. The CDR3 covers 15 residues. DNA of the CDR3: TGTGCCAGCTCACCGGATGGACTAGCGGGAGAGACCCAGTACTTC. Encoded protein: CASSPDGLAGETQYF.

This clone was counted between two and nine times. The chain links TRBV7-9 to TRBJ1-2; D possibly corresponds to TRBD1 (5 bases). This CDR3 has 16 amino acids. The V end lost 6 bases, the J end lost 4 bases, and 21 bases lay between the germline ends. Germline lookup yields CDR1 SEHNR and CDR2 FQNEAQ (reference sequence). This CDR3 is CASRASGERDFYGYTF. CDR3 sequence (DNA): TGTGCCAGCAGGGCCTCTGGAGAACGGGACTTCTATGGCTACACCTTC.

CDR3 region: CASRQSPTSGTGELFF. The CDR3 nucleotides are TGTGCCAGTAGACAAAGCCCGACTAGTGGGACCGGGGAGCTGTTTTTT. J is TRBJ2-2 and V is TRBV19; D may be TRBD2 (6 bases). The CDR3 spans 16 residues. Germline assignment: CDR1 LNHDA and CDR2 SQIVND (reference sequence). Deletions cut 6 bases from V and 5 bases from J, with 19 bases between.

V gene TRBV6-2 or TRBV6-3 combines with J gene TRBJ2-7; D remains unclear. Germline V CDR1 and CDR2: MNHEY, SVGEGT. This CDR3 has 12 residues. Trimming took 3 bases from V and 3 from J, leaving 6 bases between them. The DNA for the CDR3 is TGTGCCAGCAGTTATCCGGTCTACGAGCAGTACTTC. This encodes CASSYPVYEQYF.

The V and J genes are TRBV30 and TRBJ1-2; D remains ambiguous. The CDR3 has 12 amino acids. Between the trimmed V and J ends, which lost 3 bases and 8 bases, there was a span of 13 bases. Germline V gene lookup returns CDR1 GTSNPN and CDR2 SVGIG (reference sequence). The CDR3, as DNA: TGTGCCTGGAGATATGAGGGCGGCGGCTACACCTTC. It translates to CAWRYEGGGYTF.

This chain links TRBV10-1 with TRBJ2-1; 7 positions match TRBD2. The CDR3 is made up of 15 amino acids. V was clipped by 8 bases and J by 6 bases; unmatched bases: 13. CDR1 is WNHNN and CDR2 is SYGVQD in the germline V gene (reference sequence). The CDR3 bases are TGCGCCAGCGGCTCCGTGCGGGAGAGGCTCAATGAGCAGTTCTTC. This sequence encodes CASGSVRERLNEQFF.

CDR3 in amino acids: CASSETSGSTDTQYF. As DNA, the CDR3 is TGTGCCAGCAGCGAGACTAGCGGGAGTACAGATACGCAGTATTTT. The V gene is TRBV9, the J gene TRBJ2-3, with TRBD2 identical over 12 bases. CDR3 length: 15 residues. V trimming: 3 bases; J trimming: 3 bases; junction bases outside the gene matches: 2. Looked up from germline, CDR1 is SGDLS and CDR2 is YYNGEE.

The rearrangement joins TRBV7-2 to TRBJ1-2; a weak D match, TRBD1 (5 bases). V lost 5 bases, J lost 10 bases, and 20 bases lay in between. The CDR3 runs 14 residues. Germline-derived CDR1 and CDR2 are SGHTA and FQGNSA. CDR3 coding DNA: TGTGCCAGCAGCAACCCGGGGCCGGGAGCTTCCTACACCTTC. Protein product: CASSNPGPGASYTF.

This clone has only a few counts. The chain uses TRBV7-9 and TRBJ1-4, with 9 bases identical to TRBD1. Trimming removed 5 bases from V and 2 bases from J; junction bases left unmatched: 6. The CDR3 totals 16 residues. Germline-derived CDR1 and CDR2 are SEHNR and FQNEAQ (reference sequence). The CDR3 loop is CASSPSGQGTNEKLFF. The CDR3 DNA sequence: TGTGCCAGCAGCCCCTCGGGACAGGGCACTAATGAAAAACTGTTTTTT.

The V gene is TRBV19, the J gene TRBJ2-6, with TRBD1 matching over 8 bases. Per the germline V gene, CDR1 is LNHDA and CDR2 is SQIVND (reference sequence). J gave up 2 bases and V 6 bases, and 12 bases lay outside the gene matches. This CDR3 is built from 18 residues. The DNA of the CDR3 is TGTGCCAGTAGCCCCCATCTGCAGGGGGCGCCTGGGGCCAACGTCCTGACTTTC. Translating gives CASSPHLQGAPGANVLTF.

The CDR3 coding sequence is TGTGCCAGCTCAGTTCTCCCGGGACAGCCTAACTACGAGCAGTACTTC. Protein: CASSVLPGQPNYEQYF. The rearrangement joins TRBV18 to TRBJ2-7, with 7 bases lining up with TRBD1. With 5 bases clipped from V and 3 bases from J, the junction kept 13 bases outside the gene matches. The CDR3 loop spans 16 amino acids. Germline CDR1 and CDR2: KGHSH and LQKENI.

The rearrangement joins TRBV7-8 to TRBJ2-7; D gene unclear. Trimming removed 5 bases at V and 4 bases at J, with 12 bases between. Per the germline V gene, CDR1 is SGHVS and CDR2 is FQNEAQ. CDR3 length equals 13 residues. The CDR3 sequence is CASSLERLYEQYV. Here the CDR3 DNA reads TGTGCCAGCAGCCTGGAGAGGTTATACGAGCAGTACGTC.

The V call is TRBV7-2, the J call TRBJ1-2, with 8 bases identical to TRBD1. Germline CDR1 reads SGHTA; CDR2 reads FQGNSA. The V gene end was trimmed by 3 bases and the J gene end by 4 bases; junction bases not matched to a gene: 10. The CDR3 is 16 residues long. CDR3 in DNA: TGTGCCAGCAGCTTGAATTGGGCAGGGGGCGGCTATGGCTACACCTTC. Residues: CASSLNWAGGGYGYTF. The full variable domain, with the rest looked up from reference TRBV7-2 and TRBJ1-2, is GAGVSQSPSNKVTEKGKDVELRCDPISGHTALYWYRQSLGQGLEFLIYFQGNSAPDKSGLPSDRFSAERTGGSVSTLTIQRTQQEDSAVYLCASSLNWAGGGYGYTFGSGTRLTVV.

The chain couples TRBV7-6 to TRBJ2-3; the D is unclear. The germline gives CDR1 SGHVS, CDR2 FNYEAQ. Trimming removed 1 base at V and 1 base at J, with 9 bases between. This CDR3 spans 15 amino acids. CDR3 sequence: CASSLDGAGTDTQYF. CDR3 DNA: TGTGCCAGCAGCTTAGATGGCGCGGGCACAGATACGCAGTATTTT.

The genes are TRBV4-1 and TRBJ2-3, with D unclear. In germline, CDR1 is MGHRA, CDR2 YSYEKL. V was trimmed by 7 bases and J by 6 bases, leaving 8 bases between them. The CDR3 contains 11 residues. CDR3 in amino acids: CASMSRDTQYF. The CDR3 DNA reads as TGCGCCAGCATGAGCAGGGATACGCAGTATTTT.

The V and J genes are TRBV12-3 or TRBV12-4 and TRBJ2-1, with D unclear. Trimming shortened V by 3 bases and J by 10 bases, and 10 bases separated the two germline ends. This CDR3 is 12 amino acids long. Here the CDR3 reads CASSFVPPEQFF. In nucleotides, the CDR3 is TGTGCCAGCAGTTTTGTCCCCCCAGAGCAGTTCTTC.

The rearrangement uses TRBV12-3 or TRBV12-4 and TRBJ1-5; a possible D gene is TRBD1 (5 bases). With 3 bases removed from V and 6 bases from J, the gap between germline ends came to 9 bases. There are 13 residues in the CDR3. The CDR3 protein is CASSFIGVQPQHF. The DNA of the CDR3 is TGTGCCAGCAGTTTTATAGGGGTTCAGCCCCAGCATTTT.

This clone was detected only once. The CDR3 spells CASSLGTGGLAGGYEQYV. CDR3 nucleotide sequence: TGTGCCAGCAGCTTAGGGACGGGTGGACTAGCGGGAGGCTACGAGCAGTACGTC. This chain joins TRBV11-2 and TRBJ2-7, with 14 bases aligning to TRBD2. The CDR3 is 18 residues long. Germline CDR1 reads SGHAT; CDR2 reads FQNNGV. Trimming at V came to 1 base and at J to 3 bases, leaving 8 bases not matched to a gene.

This clone was seen just once. The chain combines TRBV4-2 with TRBJ1-6, with D unresolved. The CDR3 totals 14 residues. Germline V gene sequence: CDR1 LGHNA, CDR2 YNFKEQ. V lost 4 bases, J lost 10 bases, and 14 bases lay in between. CDR3 in amino acids: CASSLDGTGSPLHF. CDR3 sequence (DNA): TGTGCCAGCAGCCTGGACGGAACGGGGTCACCCCTCCACTTT.

Points on this clone: The junction does not match germline at one end; this may be a read error. The chain uses TRBV9 and TRBJ2-1; TRBD1 matches at 9 bases. Germline V gene sequence: CDR1 SGDLS, CDR2 YYNGEE. CDR3 length: 16 residues. Here the CDR3 DNA reads TGTGCCCGCAGCCCACGACAGGGGGGGTCCTACAATGAGCAGTTCTTC. Protein sequence: CARSPRQGGSYNEQFF.

V is TRBV6-5 and J is TRBJ1-2, with no clear D. The CDR3 consists of 13 residues. The V end lost 8 bases, the J end lost 0 bases, and 10 bases lay between the germline ends. Germline-derived CDR1 and CDR2 are MNHEY and SVGAGI. In DNA, the CDR3 is TGTGCCAGCCAAGGAGGGTCTAACTATGGCTACACCTTC. It yields the protein CASQGGSNYGYTF.

This clone has only a few counts. J is TRBJ1-3 and V is TRBV7-6, with no clear D. In germline, CDR1 is SGHVS, CDR2 FNYEAQ. The V gene lost 7 bases and the J gene lost 7 bases, with 14 bases spanning the gap. The CDR3 is 13 residues long. CDR3 region: CASTWSEGNTIYF. The CDR3 DNA reads as TGTGCCAGCACCTGGTCGGAGGGTAACACCATATATTTT.

The rearrangement joins TRBV5-4 to TRBJ1-1; 9 nucleotides agree with TRBD1. Trimming at V came to 4 bases and at J to 3 bases, leaving 10 bases not matched to a gene. The CDR3 covers 16 residues. The germline CDR1 and CDR2 sequences are SGHNT and YYREEE (reference sequence). In DNA form, the CDR3 reads TGTGCCAGCAGCCAACTGGGACAGGGACGGCACACTGAAGCTTTCTTT. Residues: CASSQLGQGRHTEAFF.